This record covers a single T cell receptor beta chain. These data originate in a study of technical replicates of blood from a few donors. The table came from immunoSEQ multiplex PCR; TCRdb's copy has only in-frame clones and leaves some out. There are tens of thousands of clones in the sample; less than 95% occur only once, and approximately 2.9% lies in the top ten. This sequence was found in a human donor in good health. Some clones in this sample may be carry-over from other donors' samples. The sample was PBMCs.

DNA of the CDR3: TGTGCCAGCAGCCCGACAGTAGGGGCCTACGAGCAGTACTTC. Protein product: CASSPTVGAYEQYF. The V and J genes are TRBV7-7 and TRBJ2-7; D perhaps matches TRBD1 (5 bases). The CDR3 runs to 14 residues. The germline CDR1 and CDR2 sequences are SSHAT and FNYEAQ (reference sequence). Trimming left V 5 bases short and J 2 bases short, with 13 bases between. The full variable domain, completed using reference TRBV7-7 and TRBJ2-7, is GAGVSQSPRYKVTKRGQDVTLRCDPISSHATLYWYQQALGQGPEFLTYFNYEAQPDKSGLPSDRFSAERPEGSISTLTIQRTEQRDSAMYRCASSPTVGAYEQYFGPGTRLTVT.